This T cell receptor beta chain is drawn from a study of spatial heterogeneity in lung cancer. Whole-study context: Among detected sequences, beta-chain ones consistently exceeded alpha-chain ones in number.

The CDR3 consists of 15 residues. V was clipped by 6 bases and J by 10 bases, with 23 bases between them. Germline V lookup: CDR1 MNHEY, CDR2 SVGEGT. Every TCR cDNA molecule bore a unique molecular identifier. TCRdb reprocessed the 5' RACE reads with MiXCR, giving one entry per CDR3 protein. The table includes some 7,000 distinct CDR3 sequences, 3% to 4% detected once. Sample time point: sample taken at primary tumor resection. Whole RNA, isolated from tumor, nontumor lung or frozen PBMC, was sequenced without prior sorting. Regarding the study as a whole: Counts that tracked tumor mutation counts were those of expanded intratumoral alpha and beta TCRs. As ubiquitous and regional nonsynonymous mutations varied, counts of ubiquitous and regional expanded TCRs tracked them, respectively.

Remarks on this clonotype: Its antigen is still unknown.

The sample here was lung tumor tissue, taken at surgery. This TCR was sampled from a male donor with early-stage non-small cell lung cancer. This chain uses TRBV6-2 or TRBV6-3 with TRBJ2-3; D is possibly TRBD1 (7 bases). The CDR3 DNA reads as TGTGCCAGCAGGCCCTCAGGGGGAGGATGCGGGGCGCAGTATTTT. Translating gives CASRPSGGGCGAQYF.